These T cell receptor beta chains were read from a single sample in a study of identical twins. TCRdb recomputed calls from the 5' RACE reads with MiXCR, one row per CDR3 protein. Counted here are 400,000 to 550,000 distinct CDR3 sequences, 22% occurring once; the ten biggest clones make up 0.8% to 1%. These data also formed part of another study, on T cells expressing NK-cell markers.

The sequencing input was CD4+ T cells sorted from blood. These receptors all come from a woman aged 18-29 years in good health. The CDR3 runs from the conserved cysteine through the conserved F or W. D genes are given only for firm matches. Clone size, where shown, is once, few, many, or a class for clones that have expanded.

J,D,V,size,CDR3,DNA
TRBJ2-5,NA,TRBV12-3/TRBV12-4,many,CASSRQNQETQYF,TGTGCCAGCAGTAGACAGAACCAAGAGACCCAGTACTTC
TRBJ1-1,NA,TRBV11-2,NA,CASSHFGHTNTEAFF,TGTGCCAGCAGCCACTTTGGACACACGAACACTGAAGCTTTCTTT
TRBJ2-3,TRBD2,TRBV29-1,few,CSVDRTSTTDTQYF,TGCAGCGTTGACCGGACTAGCACCACAGATACGCAGTATTTT
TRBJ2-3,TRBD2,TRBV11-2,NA,CASSPSRAGGGTWPQYF,TGTGCCAGCAGCCCAAGTCGAGCGGGAGGGGGAACGTGGCCGCAGTATTTT
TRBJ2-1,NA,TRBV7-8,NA,CASSPIKGRNEQFF,TGTGCCAGCAGCCCGATAAAGGGGCGGAATGAGCAGTTCTTC
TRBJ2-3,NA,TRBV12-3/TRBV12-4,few,CASGPGIVLHTQYF,TGTGCCAGCGGACCGGGCATTGTGCTTCATACGCAGTATTTT
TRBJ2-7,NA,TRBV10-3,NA,CAIIIPGPPYEQYF,TGTGCCATCATAATCCCGGGCCCCCCCTACGAGCAGTACTTC
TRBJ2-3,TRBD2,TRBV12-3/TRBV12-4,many,CASSLAGPTQYF,TGTGCCAGCAGCCTAGCGGGACCCACGCAGTATTTT
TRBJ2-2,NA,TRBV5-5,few,CASSFSRSGTGELFF,TGTGCCAGCAGCTTTTCCAGATCAGGGACCGGGGAGCTGTTTTTT
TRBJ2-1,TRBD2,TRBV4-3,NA,CASSHGTSGTSEQFF,TGCGCCAGCAGCCACGGGACTAGCGGGACCAGTGAGCAGTTCTTC
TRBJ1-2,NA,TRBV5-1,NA,CASRAKDVWEHYGYTF,TGCGCCAGCAGGGCCAAGGACGTCTGGGAGCACTATGGCTACACCTTC
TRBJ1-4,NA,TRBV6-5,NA,CASSYSPRGATNEKLFF,TGTGCCAGCAGTTATTCTCCCAGGGGCGCAACTAATGAAAAACTGTTTTTT
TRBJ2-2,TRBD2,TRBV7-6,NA,CASQAGGDTGELFF,TGTGCCTCTCAAGCGGGAGGAGACACCGGGGAGCTGTTTTTT
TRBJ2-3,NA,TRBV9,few,CASSAGPSRATDTQYF,TGTGCCAGCAGCGCGGGCCCATCGCGGGCCACAGATACGCAGTATTTT
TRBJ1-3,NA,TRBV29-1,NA,CSVRERSDGNTIYF,TGCAGCGTCCGGGAGAGATCAGATGGAAACACCATATATTTT
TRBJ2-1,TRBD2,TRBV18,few,CASSPGLAGNYNEQFF,TGTGCCAGCTCACCCGGGCTAGCGGGGAACTACAATGAGCAGTTCTTC
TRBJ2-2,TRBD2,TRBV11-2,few,CASSSRGLVVRTGELFF,TGTGCCAGCAGCTCTAGGGGACTAGTTGTTCGCACCGGGGAGCTGTTTTTT
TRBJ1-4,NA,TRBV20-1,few,CSASRTVATNEKLFF,TGCAGTGCTTCACGGACAGTTGCAACTAATGAAAAACTGTTTTTT
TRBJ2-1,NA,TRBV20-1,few,CSATGASRGNEQFF,TGCAGTGCTACCGGAGCCTCGAGGGGGAATGAGCAGTTCTTC
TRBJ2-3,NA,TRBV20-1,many,CSVYRQPDTQYF,TGCAGTGTGTACAGGCAACCAGATACGCAGTATTTT
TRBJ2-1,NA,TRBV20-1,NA,CSASGTASSYNEQFF,TGCAGTGCTTCCGGGACGGCGAGCTCCTACAATGAGCAGTTCTTC
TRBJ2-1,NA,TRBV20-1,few,CSARRVTNEQFF,TGCAGTGCTAGACGAGTAACCAATGAGCAGTTCTTC
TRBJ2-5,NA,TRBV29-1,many,CSVVKETQYF,TGCAGCGTTGTTAAAGAGACCCAGTACTTC
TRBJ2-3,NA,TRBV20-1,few,CSARDSGSTDTQYF,TGCAGTGCTAGAGATAGCGGAAGCACAGATACGCAGTATTTT
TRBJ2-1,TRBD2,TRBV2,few,CASSGTSAYNEQFF,TGTGCCAGCAGCGGGACTAGCGCTTACAATGAGCAGTTCTTC
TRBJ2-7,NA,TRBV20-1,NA,CSATGTSPYEQYF,TGCAGTGCGACCGGGACCAGCCCCTACGAGCAGTACTTC
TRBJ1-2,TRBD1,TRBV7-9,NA,CASSTGRDRAFYGYTF,TGTGCCAGCAGCACGGGCCGGGACAGGGCGTTCTATGGCTACACCTTC
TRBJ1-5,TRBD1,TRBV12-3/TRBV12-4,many,CASTPTGGGLGNQPQHF,TGTGCCAGCACCCCGACAGGGGGTGGGTTGGGCAATCAGCCCCAGCATTTT
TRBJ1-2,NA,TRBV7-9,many,CASSLGAGIDTF,TGTGCCAGCAGCTTAGGGGCAGGGATAGACACCTTC
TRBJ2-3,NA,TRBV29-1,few,CSVGPSSTDTQYF,TGCAGCGTTGGGCCATCTAGCACAGATACGCAGTATTTT
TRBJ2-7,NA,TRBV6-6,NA,CASSPAHYEQYF,TGTGCCAGCAGCCCTGCGCACTACGAGCAGTACTTC
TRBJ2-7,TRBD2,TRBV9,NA,CASSVSGGASGEQYF,TGTGCCAGCAGCGTATCGGGAGGGGCCAGCGGCGAGCAGTACTTC
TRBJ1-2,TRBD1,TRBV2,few,CASSFKLTGNGYTF,TGTGCCAGCAGTTTCAAATTGACAGGGAACGGCTACACCTTC
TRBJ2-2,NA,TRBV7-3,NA,CASSPSLGSAGELFF,TGTGCCAGCAGCCCCAGTCTGGGGAGCGCCGGGGAGCTGTTTTTT
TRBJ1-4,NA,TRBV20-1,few,CSARKGANEKLFF,TGCAGTGCTAGAAAGGGGGCTAATGAAAAACTGTTTTTT
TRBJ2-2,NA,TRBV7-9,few,CASSLGTWFGDTGELFF,TGTGCCAGCAGCTTGGGGACGTGGTTCGGCGACACCGGGGAGCTGTTTTTT
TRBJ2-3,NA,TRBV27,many,CASRYRASGTDTQYF,TGTGCCAGCAGGTACCGGGCCTCTGGCACAGATACGCAGTATTTT
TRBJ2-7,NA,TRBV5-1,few,CASSLSGDEGEQYF,TGCGCCAGCAGCTTGTCTGGGGACGAGGGGGAGCAGTACTTC
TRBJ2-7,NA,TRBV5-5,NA,CASSLAQGGSYEQYF,TGTGCCAGCAGCTTGGCCCAGGGGGGGTCCTACGAGCAGTACTTC
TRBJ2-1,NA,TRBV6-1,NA,CASTVGGAGTNEQFF,TGTGCCAGCACCGTAGGTGGGGCCGGAACGAATGAGCAGTTCTTC
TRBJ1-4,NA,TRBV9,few,CASSVAPGANEKLFF,TGTGCCAGCAGCGTAGCTCCAGGAGCTAATGAAAAACTGTTTTTT
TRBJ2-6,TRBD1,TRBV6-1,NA,CASSRTGATGANVLTF,TGTGCCAGCAGTCGGACAGGGGCGACGGGGGCCAACGTCCTGACTTTC
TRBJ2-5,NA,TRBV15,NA,CATSSRREQETQYF,TGTGCCACCAGCAGTAGGCGGGAACAAGAGACCCAGTACTTC
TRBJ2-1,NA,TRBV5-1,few,CASSLGEPNEQFF,TGCGCCAGCAGCTTAGGGGAACCCAATGAGCAGTTCTTC
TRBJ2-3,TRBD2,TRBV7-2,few,CASSPRQLAGTDTQYF,TGTGCCAGCAGCCCTCGACAACTAGCGGGTACAGATACGCAGTATTTT
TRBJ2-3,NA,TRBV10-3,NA,CAIRATRGSTDTQYF,TGTGCCATCAGGGCGACTAGGGGAAGCACAGATACGCAGTATTTT
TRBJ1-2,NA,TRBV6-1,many,CASRTGRHTTNYGYTF,TGTGCCAGCAGGACAGGCCGACACACTACTAACTATGGCTACACCTTC
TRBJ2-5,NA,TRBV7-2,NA,CASSLDRYIGTQYF,TGTGCCAGCAGCTTAGATCGGTATATCGGGACCCAGTACTTC
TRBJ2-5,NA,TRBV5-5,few,CASSSRPSQETQYF,TGTGCCAGCAGCTCGAGACCGTCCCAAGAGACCCAGTACTTC
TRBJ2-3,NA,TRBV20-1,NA,CSAGRNTQYF,TGCAGTGCAGGGAGAAATACGCAGTATTTT
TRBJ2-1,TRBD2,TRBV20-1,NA,CSAGGAGGGKNEQFF,TGCAGTGCTGGGGGTGCGGGAGGGGGGAAAAATGAGCAGTTCTTC
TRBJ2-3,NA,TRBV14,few,CASSQERGAEDTQYF,TGTGCCAGCAGCCAAGAGAGGGGGGCTGAAGATACGCAGTATTTT
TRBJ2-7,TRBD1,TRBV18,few,CASSRTGNNYEQYF,TGTGCCAGCTCACGGACAGGGAACAACTACGAGCAGTACTTC
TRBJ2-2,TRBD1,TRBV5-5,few,CAGGQVAGELFF,TGTGCCGGGGGACAGGTCGCCGGGGAGCTGTTTTTT
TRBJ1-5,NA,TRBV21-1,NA,CASSIQDRGVQPQHF,TGTGCCAGCAGCATTCAGGACAGGGGAGTTCAGCCCCAGCATTTT
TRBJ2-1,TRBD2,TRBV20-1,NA,CSARTLQGTLAGGPRNNEQFF,TGCAGTGCTAGAACATTACAGGGGACCTTAGCGGGAGGGCCTAGAAACAATGAGCAGTTCTTC
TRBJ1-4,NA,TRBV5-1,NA,CASSFETGGEKLFF,TGCGCCAGCAGCTTCGAGACAGGTGGCGAAAAACTGTTTTTT